Presented here are 25 T cell receptor beta chains from one specimen sequenced in a study of T-cell memory formation after mild COVID-19 (dated by TCRdb to 2020 to 2022). The library was produced with 5' RACE. The reads were generated on an Illumina NovaSeq 6000. TCRdb handled the public reads itself, with Q25 trimming in fastp and clone calling in MiXCR, and kept productive beta chains. All rows with the same CDR3 protein become a single entry with the most common DNA and genes. Recorded for this sample are about 390,000 distinct CDR3 sequences; about 16% of them occurred a single time. The ten largest clones represent about a fifth of the sample. What was sequenced was PBMCs or a T cell subset sorted from them (not recorded which). Receptors originate from a man aged 18 to 35 who had mild COVID-19 (a few samples of this study predate the infection). The sample titles of this study are shuffled in the database, so cell type and time point are left out; the donor was told from shared clones.

In this sample, this clonotype turned up a few times. The J gene is TRBJ2-2, the V gene TRBV5-1, with D possibly matching TRBD1 (6 bases). V was pared by 4 bases and J by 5 bases, with 9 bases between. There are 13 residues in the CDR3. CDR1 is SGHRS and CDR2 is YFSETQ in the germline V gene. CDR3 nucleotides: TGCGCCAGCAGCAACACAGGGACCGGGGAGCTGTTTTTT. The encoded protein is CASSNTGTGELFF. Full variable domain (remainder filled in from reference TRBV5-1 and TRBJ2-2): KAGVTQTPRYLIKTRGQQVTLSCSPISGHRSVSWYQQTPGQGLQFLFEYFSETQRNKGNFPGRFSGRQFSNSRSEMNVSTLELGDSALYLCASSNTGTGELFFGEGSRLTVL.

In its sample, this clonotype was seen many times. The V and J genes are TRBV5-1 and TRBJ1-1; 7 bases are a match to TRBD1. CDR1 and CDR2 from the germline V gene are SGHRS and YFSETQ. CDR3 length: 14 amino acids. J gave up 0 bases and V 3 bases, and 2 bases lay outside the gene matches. For the CDR3, the DNA is TGCGCCAGCAGCTCGGGACAGATGAACACTGAAGCTTTCTTT. It codes for CASSSGQMNTEAFF.

This clonotype was recorded a few times. The genes are TRBV4-3 and TRBJ2-5, with D tentatively TRBD1 (5 bases). CDR3 size: 14 residues. Germline V gene data show CDR1 as LGHNA and CDR2 as YSLEER. V was clipped by 4 bases and J by 5 bases, with 14 bases between them. Written as DNA, the CDR3 is TGCGCCAGCAGCCGGTGGGTGACAGATGAGACCCAGTACTTC. Encoded protein: CASSRWVTDETQYF.

V is TRBV6-5 and J is TRBJ1-3; the D gene is possibly TRBD1 (5 bases). The ends were cut back, 8 bases at V and 0 bases at J, with 8 bases in the middle. Germline V CDR1 and CDR2: MNHEY, SVGAGI. The CDR3 consists of 13 residues. The CDR3 region is CASEGTSGNTIYF. The CDR3 DNA is TGTGCCAGCGAGGGGACCTCTGGAAACACCATATATTTT.

This clonotype was detected a few times. The chain is built from TRBV4-3 and TRBJ1-4; TRBD1 agrees at 10 bases. This CDR3 region has 16 residues. The J segment lost 6 bases and the V segment lost 5 bases, leaving 9 bases of the junction unmatched. The V gene's germline CDR1 is LGHNA and CDR2 YSLEER. CDR3 residues: CASSSQPGQGDEKLFF. The CDR3 bases are TGCGCCAGCAGCAGCCAACCCGGACAGGGGGATGAAAAACTGTTTTTT.

The V gene is TRBV4-3, the J gene TRBJ1-1; the D is unclear. The germline gives CDR1 LGHNA, CDR2 YSLEER. The ends were cut back, 1 base at V and 4 bases at J, with 10 bases in the middle. This CDR3 contains 14 residues. CDR3 residues: CASSQVALSTEAFF. The CDR3 coding sequence is TGCGCCAGCAGCCAAGTGGCTTTGAGCACTGAAGCTTTCTTT.

The chain carries TRBV5-4 and TRBJ2-1; D not certain. Looked up from germline, CDR1 is SGHNT and CDR2 is YYREEE (reference sequence). V lost 4 bases, J lost 2 bases, and 10 bases lay in between. The CDR3 is 14 amino acids. The CDR3 protein is CASSQVPTYNEQFF. CDR3 DNA: TGTGCCAGCAGCCAAGTCCCCACCTACAATGAGCAGTTCTTC.

V and J are TRBV7-9 and TRBJ2-7; D not resolved. Deletions cut 3 bases from V and 0 bases from J, with 9 bases between. Germline CDR1 and CDR2: SEHNR and FQNEAQ (reference sequence). The CDR3 totals 14 residues. The CDR3 reads CASSFVPSSYEQYF. DNA of the CDR3: TGTGCCAGCAGCTTTGTTCCCAGCTCCTACGAGCAGTACTTC.

This clonotype was counted a few times. The V and J genes are TRBV7-6 and TRBJ2-2; 8 bases agree with TRBD2. Trimming cost V 0 bases and J 7 bases; bases outside gene matches: 7. CDR3 size: 16 residues. Germline V gives CDR1 SGHVS, CDR2 FNYEAQ. As DNA, the CDR3 is TGTGCCAGCAGCTTAGCCGCCAGACTAGCGAACGGGGAGCTGTTTTTT. Translating gives CASSLAARLANGELFF.

The chain couples TRBV6-5 to TRBJ2-7, with D hard to call. V lost 0 bases and J 13 bases, leaving 19 bases between the germline ends. The germline V gene encodes CDR1 MNHEY and CDR2 SVGAGI. The CDR3 is 14 residues long. The CDR3 DNA is TGTGCCAGCAGTTACTCTACACTCGGCAGTCGTAGATACTTC. Translated: CASSYSTLGSRRYF.

CDR3 in amino acids: CASRALALMTQYF. Here the CDR3 DNA reads TGTGCCAGCAGAGCCCTAGCGCTGATGACCCAGTACTTC. This chain uses TRBV6-5 with TRBJ2-5; a weak D match, TRBD2 (6 bases). This CDR3 region has 13 residues. The germline gives CDR1 MNHEY, CDR2 SVGAGI. V lost 6 bases and J lost 7, with 15 bases in between.

A few counts support this clonotype. The rearrangement joins TRBV5-1 to TRBJ2-7; D might be TRBD2 (5 bases). This CDR3 has 14 amino acids. CDR1 and CDR2 from the germline V gene are SGHRS and YFSETQ. The germline V and J ends were trimmed by 1 base and 3 bases, with 11 bases remaining between them. Here the CDR3 reads CASSLRGYSYEQYF. For the CDR3, the DNA is TGCGCCAGCAGCTTGCGGGGTTACAGCTACGAGCAGTACTTC. The variable domain in full, completed from reference TRBV5-1 and TRBJ2-7, reads KAGVTQTPRYLIKTRGQQVTLSCSPISGHRSVSWYQQTPGQGLQFLFEYFSETQRNKGNFPGRFSGRQFSNSRSEMNVSTLELGDSALYLCASSLRGYSYEQYFGPGTRLTVT.

This clonotype was counted many times. The chain has TRBV2 and TRBJ2-5, with D perhaps matching TRBD1 or TRBD2 (5 bases each). Looked up from germline, CDR1 is SNHLY and CDR2 is FYNNEI. This CDR3 is 16 amino acids long. Trimming cost V 4 bases and J 0 bases, with 15 bases left between them. CDR3 coding DNA: TGTGCCAGCAGTGGGGTCTTGGGGGTGCACCAAGAGACCCAGTACTTC. This translates into CASSGVLGVHQETQYF. The full variable domain, rest sourced from reference TRBV2 and TRBJ2-5, is EPEVTQTPSHQVTQMGQEVILRCVPISNHLYFYWYRQILGQKVEFLVSFYNNEISEKSEIFDDQFSVERPDGSNFTLKIRSTKLEDSAMYFCASSGVLGVHQETQYFGPGTRLLVL.

The chain's CDR3 is CASSFGLGSSYNEQFF. The CDR3 DNA reads as TGTGCCAGCAGCTTCGGGTTGGGGAGCTCCTACAATGAGCAGTTCTTC. The chain employs TRBV5-6 and TRBJ2-1; maybe TRBD2 (5 bases). The CDR3 is made up of 16 amino acids. Trimming removed 2 bases at V and 0 bases at J, with 12 bases between. From germline, CDR1 is SGHDT and CDR2 YYEEEE.

This rearrangement joins TRBV9 to TRBJ1-3; D uncertain. Trimming removed 4 bases from V and 4 bases from J, with 9 bases in between. This CDR3 is 13 amino acids long. In germline, CDR1 is SGDLS, CDR2 YYNGEE. The CDR3 spells CASSPSGGNTIYF. The CDR3 nucleotides are TGTGCCAGCAGCCCCTCCGGGGGAAACACCATATATTTT.

The V and J genes are TRBV20-1 and TRBJ2-2; TRBD1 matches at 7 bases. The trim removed 3 bases at V and 5 bases at J, leaving 6 bases unmatched. CDR3 length: 14 amino acids. CDR1 DFQATT and CDR2 SNEGSKA come from the germline V gene (reference sequence). CDR3 loop: CSARGQQGTGELFF. The CDR3 DNA follows: TGCAGTGCTAGGGGACAGCAGGGGACCGGGGAGCTGTTTTTT.

This clonotype was seen a handful of times. The chain recombines TRBV5-6 with TRBJ1-6; D is unresolved. V gave up 0 bases and J gave up 6 bases, with 7 bases separating them. The CDR3 runs to 14 residues. Germline CDR1 SGHDT, CDR2 YYEEEE. Here the CDR3 DNA reads TGTGCCAGCAGCTTGGAGGAGGGTAATTCACCCCTCCACTTT. Translation: CASSLEEGNSPLHF. The variable domain in full, with the rest retrieved from reference TRBV5-6 and TRBJ1-6, is DAGVTQSPTHLIKTRGQQVTLRCSPKSGHDTVSWYQQALGQGPQFIFQYYEEEERQRGNFPDRFSGHQFPNYSSELNVNALLLGDSALYLCASSLEEGNSPLHFGNGTRLTVT.

The chain recombines TRBV4-3 with TRBJ1-5, with D hard to call. The CDR3 runs 17 residues. Germline V CDR1 and CDR2: LGHNA, YSLEER. Trimming took 2 bases from V and 1 from J, leaving 15 bases between them. CDR3 coding DNA: TGCGCCAGCAGCCAATGGAGTCAGAGTGCGAGCAATCAGCCCCAGCATTTT. Translating it yields CASSQWSQSASNQPQHF.

This clonotype was observed a handful of times. V and J are TRBV7-2 and TRBJ1-4; D not certain. CDR3 length: 14 amino acids. CDR1 and CDR2 from the germline V gene are SGHTA and FQGNSA. The V gene lost 8 bases and the J gene lost 6 bases, with 16 bases spanning the gap. CDR3 DNA: TGTGCCAGCGGGAGGAGCCCCCCGGATGAAAAACTGTTTTTT. Translation gives CASGRSPPDEKLFF.

This clonotype has a handful of counts. The CDR3: CASSYNPGRRNYGYTF. The CDR3 DNA reads as TGCGCCAGCAGCTATAACCCAGGGAGGAGAAACTATGGCTACACCTTC. This chain links TRBV4-1 with TRBJ1-2; D possibly corresponds to TRBD1 (5 bases). The germline gives CDR1 MGHRA, CDR2 YSYEKL. The CDR3 is 16 residues long. The V end was cut by 5 bases, the J end by 2 bases, with 18 bases between.

This chain links TRBV27 with TRBJ2-3; D perhaps matches TRBD2 (5 bases). The germline CDR1 and CDR2 sequences are MNHEY and SMNVEV (reference sequence). V lost 8 bases and J 3 bases, leaving 21 bases between the germline ends. CDR3 size: 16 residues. The CDR3 DNA is TGTGCCAGCTCTCTAAGTACTAGTTGGGTTACAGATACGCAGTATTTT. Its translation: CASSLSTSWVTDTQYF.

This clonotype has more than one count but fewer than ten. This rearrangement joins TRBV12-3 or TRBV12-4 to TRBJ1-5, with D maybe TRBD1 (5 bases). The CDR3 covers 14 residues. Trimming stripped 3 bases from V and 5 bases from J, with 11 bases between. CDR3 nucleotides: TGTGCCAGCAGTTTGTCAGGGCCCCATCAGCCCCAGCATTTT. Protein product: CASSLSGPHQPQHF.

The chain joins TRBV4-3 to TRBJ1-2; 8 bases are shared with TRBD1. J gave up 5 bases and V 5 bases, and 7 bases lay outside the gene matches. This CDR3 comprises 14 residues. Germline-derived CDR1 and CDR2 are LGHNA and YSLEER. Here the CDR3 reads CASSVQGATYGYTF. The CDR3 bases are TGCGCCAGCAGCGTTCAGGGGGCGACGTATGGCTACACCTTC.

This chain links TRBV11-2 with TRBJ2-2; D is ambiguous. V dropped 5 bases and J dropped 1 base, with 11 bases sitting between them. CDR1 SGHAT and CDR2 FQNNGV come from the germline V gene. This CDR3 region has 15 residues. In DNA, the CDR3 is TGTGCCAGCAGCCACCCGGTCCTGAACACCGGGGAGCTGTTTTTT. As protein: CASSHPVLNTGELFF.

The chain is built from TRBV11-2 and TRBJ2-2; D is undetermined. The V end lost 1 base, the J end lost 6 bases, and 12 bases lay between the germline ends. The CDR3 has 15 residues. Germline V gene sequence: CDR1 SGHAT, CDR2 FQNNGV. The CDR3 DNA reads TGTGCCAGCAGCTTAGCGCAGGCCATATCCGGGGAGCTGTTTTTT. Translating it yields CASSLAQAISGELFF.